This passage covers 12 T cell receptor beta chains from one sample sequenced in a study of shared T cell receptors in the human thymus. Profiling relied on immunoSEQ multiplex PCR, and the TCRdb table lists in-frame clones only, not all of them. This sample has hundreds of thousands of clones, with roughly 90% found just once. These data were likewise used in another study, on human thymus T cells.

Sequencing input: thymocytes. The receptors shown here come from a boy younger than two with a congenital heart defect.

The chain couples TRBV6-5 to TRBJ2-5; 10 positions agree with TRBD2. From germline, CDR1 is MNHEY and CDR2 SVGAGI. The CDR3 spans 15 residues. V shed 7 bases and J 5 bases; nucleotides not matched to a gene: 10. Written as DNA, the CDR3 is TGTGCCAGCAAGAGGCTAGCGGGAGTTGTGGAGACCCAGTACTTC. Amino acid sequence: CASKRLAGVVETQYF.

This chain joins TRBV27 and TRBJ2-7, with 8 bases identical to TRBD1. The V segment lost 5 bases and the J segment 2 bases; nucleotides outside the gene matches: 8. CDR1 and CDR2 from the germline V gene are MNHEY and SMNVEV (reference sequence). The CDR3 totals 15 residues. CDR3 residues: CASSPRTGSTYEQYF. In nucleotides, the CDR3 is TGTGCCAGCAGTCCCCGGACAGGGTCCACCTACGAGCAGTACTTC.

The V call is TRBV19, the J call TRBJ2-1; 9 bases map to TRBD2. The CDR3 has 15 residues. Trimming at V came to 4 bases and at J to 5 bases, leaving 6 bases not matched to a gene. From germline, CDR1 is LNHDA and CDR2 SQIVND (reference sequence). The CDR3 nucleotides read TGTGCCAGTAGTAGGCGAGCGGGAGGTGACAATGAGCAGTTCTTC. Protein product: CASSRRAGGDNEQFF.

V is TRBV7-9 and J is TRBJ2-7; 7 bases agree with TRBD1. After removal of 1 base from V and 2 bases from J, the junction contained 5 bases not matched to a gene. The CDR3 totals 15 residues. Germline CDR1 SEHNR, CDR2 FQNEAQ (reference sequence). CDR3 sequence reads: CASSLGPTGAYEQYF. In DNA, the CDR3 is TGTGCCAGCAGCTTAGGCCCAACAGGGGCCTACGAGCAGTACTTC.

This sequence joins TRBV4-3 and TRBJ2-7; TRBD1 agrees at 9 bases. Germline values: CDR1 LGHNA, CDR2 YSLEER. The CDR3 has 15 amino acids. V shed 4 bases, J shed 7 bases, and the junction held 11 bases outside the gene matches. This CDR3 reads CASSPGTGNEEEQYF. CDR3 in DNA: TGCGCCAGCAGCCCTGGGACAGGGAATGAGGAAGAGCAGTACTTC.

V is TRBV30 and J is TRBJ1-5; 9 nucleotides agree with TRBD1. With 5 bases clipped from V and 10 bases from J, the junction kept 9 bases outside the gene matches. Germline CDR1 is GTSNPN and CDR2 is SVGIG (reference sequence). The CDR3 loop spans 13 amino acids. The CDR3 loop reads CAWGRQGVSPQHF. The CDR3 DNA reads TGTGCCTGGGGCAGACAGGGGGTGAGCCCCCAGCATTTT.

In DNA form, the CDR3 reads TGTGCCAGCAGCTTTTTAGGGACAGAGAACACTGAAGCTTTCTTT. Translated, it gives CASSFLGTENTEAFF. The J gene is TRBJ1-1, the V gene TRBV7-8; TRBD1 aligns across 7 bases. Losses at the gene ends were 3 bases for V and 1 base for J; bases not matched to a gene: 5. Germline V gene lookup returns CDR1 SGHVS and CDR2 FQNEAQ. The CDR3 is made up of 15 amino acids.

The V and J genes are TRBV4-3 and TRBJ1-5, with 7 bases aligning to TRBD1. The trim removed 0 bases at V and 4 bases at J, leaving 3 bases unmatched. This CDR3 is built from 15 residues. Germline V CDR1 and CDR2: LGHNA, YSLEER. The DNA for the CDR3 is TGCGCCAGCAGCCAAGATTCAGGGGGTAATCAGCCCCAGCATTTT. Translated, it gives CASSQDSGGNQPQHF.

The chain is built from TRBV27 and TRBJ2-6; D may be TRBD2 (6 bases). Germline V gene lookup returns CDR1 MNHEY and CDR2 SMNVEV (reference sequence). The CDR3 covers 16 residues. Trimming removed 6 bases at V and 5 bases at J, with 17 bases between. CDR3: CASRPIGGLWANVLTF. The CDR3 nucleotides read TGTGCCAGCAGACCTATCGGGGGACTCTGGGCCAACGTCCTGACTTTC.

The chain is built from TRBV27 and TRBJ2-2, with 10 bases matching TRBD1. The germline V gene encodes CDR1 MNHEY and CDR2 SMNVEV (reference sequence). J lost 6 bases, V lost 5 bases, and 15 bases had no gene match. The CDR3 runs 18 residues. This CDR3 is CASSPAVGQGVYPGELFF. The CDR3, as DNA: TGTGCCAGCAGTCCAGCCGTCGGACAGGGGGTGTACCCCGGGGAGCTGTTTTTT.

This clone occurred once. The genes are TRBV27 and TRBJ2-5; 10 positions match TRBD1. V was clipped by 4 bases and J by 1 base; unmatched bases: 12. Germline V lookup: CDR1 MNHEY, CDR2 SMNVEV (reference sequence). CDR3 size: 18 residues. CDR3 bases: TGTGCCAGCAGTTCCAGACTTCGGGACAGGGGCCCCCAAGAGACCCAGTACTTC. Translation gives CASSSRLRDRGPQETQYF.

The rearrangement joins TRBV5-4 to TRBJ2-1; possibly TRBD1 for D (5 bases). The V gene lost 4 bases and the J gene lost 12 bases, with 35 bases spanning the gap. CDR1 and CDR2 from the germline V gene are SGHNT and YYREEE (reference sequence). The CDR3 length is 19 residues. The CDR3 DNA reads TGTGCCAGCAGCCTGGGGTCCGCAGGGTTGGTCCCCATTTTCAGCCGGCAGTTCTTC. This translates into CASSLGSAGLVPIFSRQFF.